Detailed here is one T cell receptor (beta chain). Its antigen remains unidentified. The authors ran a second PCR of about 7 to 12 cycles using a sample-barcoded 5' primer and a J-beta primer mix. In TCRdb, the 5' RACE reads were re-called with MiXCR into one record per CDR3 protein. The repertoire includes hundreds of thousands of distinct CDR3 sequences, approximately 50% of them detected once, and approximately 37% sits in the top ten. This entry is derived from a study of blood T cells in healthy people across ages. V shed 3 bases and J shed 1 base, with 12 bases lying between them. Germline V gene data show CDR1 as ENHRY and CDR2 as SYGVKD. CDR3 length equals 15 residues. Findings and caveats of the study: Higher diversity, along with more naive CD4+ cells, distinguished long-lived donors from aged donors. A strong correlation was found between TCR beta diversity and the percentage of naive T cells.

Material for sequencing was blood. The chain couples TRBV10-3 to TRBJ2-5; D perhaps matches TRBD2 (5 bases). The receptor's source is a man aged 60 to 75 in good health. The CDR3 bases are TGTGCCATCAGTGACGCAACGGGGATCCAAGAGACCCAGTACTTC. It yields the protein CAISDATGIQETQYF.